The rows below give T cell receptor beta chains drawn from one sample of a study of blood T cells in healthy people across ages. TCRdb re-derived calls from the 5' RACE reads in MiXCR, one entry per CDR3 protein. Of around 900,000 distinct CDR3 sequences in the sample, 51% are singletons; the top ten hold 20% to 25%. Sequencing input: blood. Every receptor here comes from a woman in her fifties or sixties in good health. Both conserved end residues are part of each CDR3. The D gene is left open where the match is weak. Rows may omit the clone size; those that give it use once, few, many or a size class.

clone_size	v_call	j_call	d_call	cdr3_aa	cdr3_nt
.	TRBV12-3/TRBV12-4	TRBJ2-1	TRBD2	CASTGTSGTKSSYNELFF	TGTGCCAGCACAGGGACTAGCGGAACCAAGAGCTCCTACAATGAGCTGTTCTTC
.	TRBV28	TRBJ2-1	TRBD1	CASSSESGTGYSYNEQFF	TGTGCCAGCAGTTCCGAATCCGGGACAGGATATTCCTACAATGAGCAGTTCTTC
.	TRBV5-1	TRBJ1-1	.	CASSPRGSGGSVNTEAFF	TGCGCCAGCAGCCCCCGGGGGTCTGGGGGCTCCGTGAACACTGAAGCTTTCTTT
few	TRBV5-1	TRBJ2-7	.	CASSWRNSYEQYF	TGCGCCAGCAGCTGGCGGAACTCCTACGAGCAGTACTTC
.	TRBV27	TRBJ2-5	TRBD2	CASSLVSSGSRKTQYF	TGTGCCAGCAGTTTAGTATCTAGCGGGAGTAGGAAGACCCAGTACTTC
.	TRBV20-1	TRBJ1-2	.	CSARGDVDYGYTF	TGCAGTGCTCGAGGAGATGTGGACTATGGCTACACCTTC
.	TRBV5-1	TRBJ2-1	TRBD2	CASSLVVLAGVDEQFF	TGCGCCAGCAGCTTGGTAGTGCTAGCGGGAGTCGATGAGCAGTTCTTC
few	TRBV12-3/TRBV12-4	TRBJ2-3	TRBD2	CASSLSGSPTDTQYF	TGTGCCAGCAGCCTTAGCGGGAGCCCCACAGATACGCAGTATTTT
.	TRBV29-1	TRBJ2-3	.	CSVTETSTDTQYF	TGCAGCGTTACAGAGACTAGCACAGATACGCAGTATTTT
.	TRBV7-2	TRBJ2-1	.	CASNPGPVRSNEQFF	TGTGCCAGCAACCCAGGTCCAGTGAGGAGCAATGAGCAGTTCTTC
.	TRBV9	TRBJ2-5	TRBD2	CASTTSGTRGETQYF	TGTGCCAGCACCACGTCCGGGACTAGAGGAGAGACCCAGTACTTC
.	TRBV2	TRBJ2-7	.	CASSDFGSYEQYF	TGTGCCAGCAGTGACTTCGGTTCCTACGAGCAGTACTTC
.	TRBV5-1	TRBJ2-5	.	CASSLGPDKETQYF	TGCGCCAGCAGCTTGGGTCCAGACAAAGAGACCCAGTACTTC
.	TRBV29-1	TRBJ1-2	.	CSVADWSNYGYTF	TGCAGCGTTGCTGATTGGAGTAACTATGGCTACACCTTC
few	TRBV6-5	TRBJ2-3	.	CASSYWGAEGDTQYF	TGTGCCAGCAGTTACTGGGGAGCGGAGGGAGATACGCAGTATTTT
.	TRBV5-1	TRBJ1-4	.	CASSLAAGVNEELFF	TGCGCCAGCAGCTTGGCCGCGGGTGTTAATGAAGAACTGTTTTTT
.	TRBV3-1	TRBJ2-1	.	CASSPDASYNEQFF	TGTGCCAGCAGCCCGGACGCCTCCTACAATGAGCAGTTCTTC
once	TRBV4-2	TRBJ2-2	.	CAAANGMNTGELFF	TGTGCCGCCGCAAACGGGATGAACACCGGGGAGCTGTTTTTT
many	TRBV24-1	TRBJ2-4	.	CATSDQGRDIQYF	TGTGCCACCAGTGATCAGGGACGGGACATTCAGTACTTC
.	TRBV4-1	TRBJ1-4	.	CASSLNNEKLFF	TGCGCCAGCAGCCTAAATAATGAAAAACTGTTTTTT
.	TRBV7-2	TRBJ1-2	TRBD1	CASRDRVTYGYTF	TGTGCCAGCAGAGACAGGGTGACCTATGGCTACACCTTC
.	TRBV12-3/TRBV12-4	TRBJ2-1	.	CASSGAIYNEQFF	TGTGCCAGCTCGGGGGCAATTTACAATGAGCAGTTCTTC
.	TRBV5-1	TRBJ2-7	.	CASRVTTSSYEQYF	TGCGCCAGCAGGGTGACAACGTCCTCCTACGAGCAGTACTTC
.	TRBV7-9	TRBJ1-2	TRBD1	CASSLETGGDYGYTF	TGTGCCAGCAGCTTAGAGACAGGGGGGGACTATGGCTACACCTTC
once	TRBV15	TRBJ1-1	.	CATSRDQSEAFF	TGTGCCACCAGCAGAGATCAGTCCGAAGCTTTCTTT
.	TRBV6-1	TRBJ2-3	TRBD2	CASSARLAGGFQTDTQYF	TGTGCCAGCAGTGCTCGACTAGCGGGAGGGTTCCAGACAGATACGCAGTATTTT